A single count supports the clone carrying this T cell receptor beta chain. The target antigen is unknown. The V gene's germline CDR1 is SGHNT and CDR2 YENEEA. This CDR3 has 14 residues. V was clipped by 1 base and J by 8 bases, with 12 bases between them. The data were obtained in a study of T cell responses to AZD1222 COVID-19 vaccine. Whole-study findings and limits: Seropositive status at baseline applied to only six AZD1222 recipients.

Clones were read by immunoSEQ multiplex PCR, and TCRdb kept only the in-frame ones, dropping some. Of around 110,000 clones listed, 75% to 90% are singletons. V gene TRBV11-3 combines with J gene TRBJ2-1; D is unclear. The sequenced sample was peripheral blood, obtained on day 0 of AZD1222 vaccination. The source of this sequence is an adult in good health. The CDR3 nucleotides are TGTGCCAGCAGCTTAGGTCACCCATCCGATGAGCAGTTCTTC. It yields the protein CASSLGHPSDEQFF.